These 13 T cell receptor beta chains came from one sample sequenced in a study of blood T cell repertoires in COVID-19. TCRdb's table, derived via immunoSEQ multiplex PCR, lists solely in-frame clones and lacks some. The sample lists 280,000 or so clones, less than 85% occurring once. Sequenced material: PBMCs or T cells enriched from blood (not recorded which). These receptors came from a woman aged 45-60 years who had recovered from COVID-19.

The chain uses TRBV10-2 and TRBJ2-7; possibly TRBD2 for D (6 bases). CDR3 length equals 14 residues. Trimming stripped 10 bases from V and 0 bases from J, with 16 bases between. The V gene's germline CDR1 is WSHSY and CDR2 SAAADI. For the CDR3, the DNA is TGCGCCACCACCGCGGCGGGGCACTCCTACGAGCAGTACTTC. It translates to CATTAAGHSYEQYF.

J is TRBJ1-1 and V is TRBV5-4; 8 bases are shared with TRBD1. CDR3 length equals 13 residues. The V gene's germline CDR1 is SGHNT and CDR2 YYREEE (reference sequence). Trimming removed 4 bases from V and 1 base from J; junction bases left unmatched: 0. This chain's CDR3 is CASSTGGNTEAFF. CDR3 DNA: TGTGCCAGCAGCACAGGGGGGAACACTGAAGCTTTCTTT. The full variable domain, completed using reference TRBV5-4 and TRBJ1-1, is ETGVTQSPTHLIKTRGQQVTLRCSSQSGHNTVSWYQQALGQGPQFIFQYYREEENGRGNFPPRFSGLQFPNYSSELNVNALELDDSALYLCASSTGGNTEAFFGQGTRLTVV.

This chain connects TRBV5-4 to TRBJ1-2; 9 bases are shared with TRBD1. V lost 6 bases, J lost 4 bases, and 10 bases stayed unmatched. CDR3 length equals 15 residues. CDR1 is SGHNT and CDR2 is YYREEE in the germline V gene (reference sequence). CDR3 amino acids: CASTPTRQGVYGYTF. CDR3 DNA: TGTGCCAGCACTCCGACGAGACAGGGGGTCTATGGCTACACCTTC.

This clone was seen a single time. The rearrangement links TRBV5-1 to TRBJ2-5, with 9 bases that match TRBD2. Germline CDR1 and CDR2: SGHRS and YFSETQ. V trimming: 3 bases; J trimming: 5 bases; junction bases outside the gene matches: 8. This CDR3 is built from 15 residues. The CDR3, as DNA: TGCGCCAGCAGCTCTAGCGGGGCCCAGGGTGAGACCCAGTACTTC. Translated, it gives CASSSSGAQGETQYF. Drawing the rest from reference TRBV5-1 and TRBJ2-5, the complete variable domain is KAGVTQTPRYLIKTRGQQVTLSCSPISGHRSVSWYQQTPGQGLQFLFEYFSETQRNKGNFPGRFSGRQFSNSRSEMNVSTLELGDSALYLCASSSSGAQGETQYFGPGTRLLVL.

The rearrangement joins TRBV7-9 to TRBJ2-3; 7 bases are a match to TRBD1. Germline values: CDR1 SEHNR, CDR2 FQNEAQ (reference sequence). This CDR3 is 15 amino acids long. With V trimmed by 5 bases and J by 5 bases, 10 bases remained unmatched. The DNA for the CDR3 is TGTGCCAGCAGCCCCCCAGGGGGTTGGGGAGATACGCAGTATTTT. Residues: CASSPPGGWGDTQYF.

This clone was found a few times. The chain carries TRBV20-1 and TRBJ2-7; 12 bases match TRBD2. J gave up 4 bases and V 3 bases, and 13 bases lay outside the gene matches. The CDR3 loop spans 17 amino acids. CDR1 and CDR2 (germline): DFQATT, SNEGSKA (reference sequence). Written as DNA, the CDR3 is TGCAGTGCTAGTCTCTCCGGACTAGCGGGATCCCGATACGAGCAGTACTTC. Its translation: CSASLSGLAGSRYEQYF.

This sequence joins TRBV28 and TRBJ1-2, with TRBD1 matching 10 bases. The CDR3 length is 15 residues. CDR1 MDHEN and CDR2 SYDVKM come from the germline V gene. J gave up 2 bases and V 4 bases, and 4 bases lay outside the gene matches. CDR3 sequence: CASSSPGQGNYGYTF. In nucleotides, the CDR3 is TGTGCCAGCAGTTCCCCGGGACAGGGGAACTATGGCTACACCTTC.

V gene TRBV15 combines with J gene TRBJ2-2, with D possibly being TRBD1 (5 bases). Germline V gene data show CDR1 as LNHNV and CDR2 as YYDKDF (reference sequence). V was cut by 5 bases and J by 3 bases, with 7 bases left in between. The CDR3 contains 13 residues. CDR3 DNA sequence: TGTGCCACCAGCTCAGGGTACACCGGGGAGCTGTTTTTT. Protein sequence: CATSSGYTGELFF. The full variable domain, in which reference TRBV15 and TRBJ2-2 provide the parts outside the CDR3, is DAMVIQNPRYQVTQFGKPVTLSCSQTLNHNVMYWYQQKSSQAPKLLFHYYDKDFNNEADTPDNFQSRRPNTSFCFLDIRSPGLGDTAMYLCATSSGYTGELFFGEGSRLTVL.

The sample holds one count of this clone. V usage is TRBV2 and J usage is TRBJ2-6; TRBD2 is a possible D gene (6 bases). The CDR3 covers 15 residues. V shed 3 bases and J shed 2 bases, with 8 bases lying between them. CDR1 SNHLY and CDR2 FYNNEI come from the germline V gene. CDR3 coding DNA: TGTGCCAGCAGTGAGGAGGGTACTGGGGCCAACGTCCTGACTTTC. Translating it yields CASSEEGTGANVLTF.

This clone occurred once. This sequence joins TRBV19 and TRBJ2-3, with D perhaps TRBD1 (6 bases). CDR3 length: 14 amino acids. Germline CDR1 is LNHDA and CDR2 is SQIVND (reference sequence). V lost 5 bases, J lost 4 bases, and 13 bases lay in between. This chain's CDR3 is CASSVGYRADTQYF. The CDR3 nucleotides read TGTGCCAGTAGTGTAGGGTACAGGGCAGATACGCAGTATTTT.

V is TRBV19 and J is TRBJ1-4, with 7 bases fitting TRBD1. The CDR3 consists of 14 residues. The V segment lost 6 bases and the J segment 4 bases; nucleotides outside the gene matches: 5. CDR1 LNHDA and CDR2 SQIVND come from the germline V gene (reference sequence). The CDR3, as DNA: TGTGCCAGTAGCCTGACAGGGAGTAATGAAAAACTGTTTTTT. As protein: CASSLTGSNEKLFF.

The chain links TRBV20-1 to TRBJ2-1, with D unclear. Between the trimmed V and J ends, which lost 3 bases and 6 bases, there was a span of 6 bases. The CDR3 loop spans 11 amino acids. Germline V lookup: CDR1 DFQATT, CDR2 SNEGSKA (reference sequence). CDR3 in amino acids: CSARSLNEQFF. The CDR3 region has the DNA TGCAGTGCTAGGTCCCTCAATGAGCAGTTCTTC.

V is TRBV25-1 and J is TRBJ2-2, with TRBD2 matching 16 bases. V lost 4 bases and J lost 6; bases outside the gene matches: 8. This CDR3 is 18 amino acids long. CDR1 and CDR2 from the germline V gene are MGHDK and SYGVNS. CDR3 DNA: TGTGCCAGCAGTGGGCCGGGACTAGCGGGGGGGCCGTCCGGGGAGCTGTTTTTT. Encoded protein: CASSGPGLAGGPSGELFF. The full variable domain, in which reference TRBV25-1 and TRBJ2-2 provide the parts outside the CDR3, is EADIYQTPRYLVIGTGKKITLECSQTMGHDKMYWYQQDPGMELHLIHYSYGVNSTEKGDLSSESTVSRIRTEHFPLTLESARPSHTSQYLCASSGPGLAGGPSGELFFGEGSRLTVL.